The 27 T cell receptor beta chains presented below share a single source sample, sequenced in a study of beta chain features in type 1 diabetes. As every portion of the isolated RNA was reverse transcribed, the sequencing read expressed TCRB transcripts. Assay used: immunoSEQ multiplex PCR; TCRdb lists only in-frame clones, some missing. Of some 250,000 clones in the sample, 27% were seen once. The sequencing input was central memory CD4+ T cells from blood. The origin of the receptors is a man aged 30 to 45 in good health.

The genes are TRBV2 and TRBJ2-4, with no clear D. The V end lost 6 bases, the J end lost 9 bases, and 12 bases lay between the germline ends. This CDR3 spans 12 amino acids. Germline CDR1 and CDR2: SNHLY and FYNNEI. The chain's CDR3 is CASSAESRIQYF. The CDR3 DNA is TGTGCCAGCAGCGCCGAAAGCCGCATTCAGTACTTC.

This clone was picked up a small number of times. The CDR3 sequence: CASSPNPRDTQYF. The DNA of the CDR3 is TGCGCCAGCAGCCCAAATCCGCGGGATACGCAGTATTTT. This sequence joins TRBV4-3 and TRBJ2-3; D is uncertain. Trimming left V 4 bases short and J 6 bases short, with 11 bases between. In germline, CDR1 is LGHNA, CDR2 YSLEER. The CDR3 sequence is 13 residues long.

On this clone itself: At the DNA level, this CDR3 is encoded by other sequences in the same sample as well. This chain uses TRBV6-5 with TRBJ2-3; D uncertain. Deletions cut 5 bases from V and 6 bases from J, with 9 bases between. CDR3 length equals 12 residues. Germline V CDR1 and CDR2: MNHEY, SVGAGI. CDR3 loop: CASSQRGDTQYF. The CDR3 nucleotides read TGTGCCAGCAGTCAGCGAGGCGATACGCAGTATTTT.

This clone was found a few times. Within the sample, other DNA sequences also encode this same CDR3. The chain links TRBV2 to TRBJ2-6; D is unresolved. This CDR3 contains 16 residues. Germline V gene sequence: CDR1 SNHLY, CDR2 FYNNEI. V lost 0 bases to trimming and J lost 2 bases, with 8 bases between them. The CDR3 sequence is CASSEARTPGANVLTF. The CDR3 DNA reads TGTGCCAGCAGTGAAGCGCGGACCCCTGGGGCCAACGTCCTGACTTTC.

The chain uses TRBV7-2 and TRBJ2-7; the match to TRBD2 covers 8 bases. V gave up 5 bases and J gave up 6 bases; unmatched junction bases: 15. CDR3 size: 16 residues. The germline CDR1 and CDR2 sequences are SGHTA and FQGNSA. CDR3 in amino acids: CASSPPRAGVGLEQYF. The CDR3 DNA reads TGTGCCAGCAGCCCACCCCGAGCGGGAGTAGGGCTCGAGCAGTACTTC.

In this sample, this clone turned up a few times. The gene calls are TRBV29-1 and TRBJ2-7; the D gene is possibly TRBD1 (5 bases). CDR1 is SQVTM and CDR2 is ANQGSEA in the germline V gene. The CDR3 sequence is 12 residues long. V gave up 4 bases and J gave up 4 bases, with 11 bases separating them. In nucleotides, the CDR3 is TGCAGCGTTGGGGTCGACAGTTACGAGCAGTACTTC. Its translation: CSVGVDSYEQYF.

This clone has more than one count but fewer than ten. The rearrangement links TRBV6-1 to TRBJ2-7; D possibly matches TRBD1 or TRBD2 (5 bases each). The CDR3 is made up of 13 amino acids. Germline V lookup: CDR1 MNHNS, CDR2 SASEGT. Trimming shortened V by 6 bases and J by 2 bases, and 11 bases separated the two germline ends. The CDR3 loop reads CASRGGHPYEQYF. The CDR3 DNA reads TGTGCCAGCAGAGGAGGACACCCCTACGAGCAGTACTTC.

This clone was recorded once. A junction boundary mismatches the germline segment, possibly from a read error. This chain uses TRBV20-1 with TRBJ2-1, with D uncertain. CDR1 DFQATT and CDR2 SNEGSKA come from the germline V gene (reference sequence). This CDR3 contains 10 residues. CDR3 sequence (DNA): TGCAGTGCTTCTGACGTCGATAGTGTCTTC. Amino acid sequence: CSASDVDSVF.

Points on this clone: One end of the junction varies from germline; a read error may be responsible. CDR3 sequence: CAGSPGLAAVYEQYF. The CDR3 nucleotides read TGTGCCGGGAGTCCCGGACTAGCGGCGGTCTACGAGCAGTACTTC. The J gene is TRBJ2-7, the V gene TRBV30; TRBD2 aligns across 10 bases. Germline V gene lookup returns CDR1 GTSNPN and CDR2 SVGIG (reference sequence). The CDR3 consists of 15 residues.

This clone showed up just a few times. The rearrangement joins TRBV7-2 to TRBJ2-1; 7 nucleotides line up with TRBD2. Germline V lookup: CDR1 SGHTA, CDR2 FQGNSA. This CDR3 has 14 residues. V gave up 8 bases and J gave up 10 bases; unmatched junction bases: 14. The CDR3 sequence: CASAGVAGPKEQFF. CDR3 bases: TGTGCCAGCGCGGGGGTGGCGGGTCCGAAGGAGCAGTTCTTC.

J is TRBJ2-5 and V is TRBV5-6, with 8 nucleotides matching TRBD1. Losses at the gene ends were 3 bases for V and 5 bases for J; bases not matched to a gene: 6. Looked up from germline, CDR1 is SGHDT and CDR2 is YYEEEE. The CDR3 consists of 14 residues. CDR3 sequence reads: CASSSDRGGETQYF. CDR3 nucleotide sequence: TGTGCCAGCAGCTCCGACAGGGGCGGGGAGACCCAGTACTTC.

This clone has just a few counts. The chain is built from TRBV5-1 and TRBJ2-7; 7 bases fit TRBD2. This CDR3 spans 15 amino acids. The ends lost 0 bases at V and 2 bases at J; junction bases unmatched: 5. From germline, CDR1 is SGHRS and CDR2 YFSETQ. The CDR3 coding sequence is TGCGCCAGCAGCTTGGAGGGAGGGGCGCCCTACGAGCAGTACTTC. Its protein product is CASSLEGGAPYEQYF.

In this sample, this clone turned up a few times. The chain is built from TRBV7-9 and TRBJ2-1; D remains ambiguous. Germline values: CDR1 SEHNR, CDR2 FQNEAQ (reference sequence). The V end lost 4 bases, the J end lost 5 bases, and 18 bases lay between the germline ends. The CDR3 is 16 residues long. The CDR3 loop reads CASSSGFSGPDNEQFF. CDR3 in DNA: TGTGCCAGCAGCTCTGGATTTTCCGGTCCCGACAATGAGCAGTTCTTC.

J is TRBJ2-3 and V is TRBV29-1; D possibly corresponds to TRBD2 (6 bases). The ends were cut back, 2 bases at V and 9 bases at J, with 12 bases in the middle. In germline, CDR1 is SQVTM, CDR2 ANQGSEA. The CDR3 has 12 residues. CDR3 residues: CSVENGGDTQYF. DNA of the CDR3: TGCAGCGTTGAAAACGGGGGAGACACGCAGTATTTT.

This sequence joins TRBV5-1 and TRBJ2-5, with 7 bases aligning to TRBD2. J gave up 2 bases and V 7 bases, and 17 bases lay outside the gene matches. This CDR3 is built from 17 residues. The germline gives CDR1 SGHRS, CDR2 YFSETQ. DNA of the CDR3: TGCGCCAGCTCTCCGGGTGTTAGCGGGTTACTACAAGAGACCCAGTACTTC. This codes for CASSPGVSGLLQETQYF.

DNA of the CDR3: TGTGCCAGCAAATTGGACGCTGGCTATGGCTACACCTTC. It encodes CASKLDAGYGYTF. J is TRBJ1-2 and V is TRBV6-6; D gene unclear. Germline loops: CDR1 MNHNY, CDR2 SVGAGI (reference sequence). The CDR3 extends over 13 amino acids. The germline V and J ends were trimmed by 7 bases and 4 bases, with 13 bases remaining between them.

The chain joins TRBV30 to TRBJ2-3; TRBD2 is a possible D gene (5 bases). The CDR3 consists of 13 residues. The V gene's germline CDR1 is GTSNPN and CDR2 SVGIG (reference sequence). Trimming removed 1 base at V and 5 bases at J, with 10 bases between. CDR3 sequence: CAWSDGNRDTQYF. The CDR3, as DNA: TGTGCCTGGAGTGACGGGAACAGAGATACGCAGTATTTT.

This clone was picked up one time. The rearrangement joins TRBV27 to TRBJ1-2; 9 nucleotides match TRBD1. There are 15 residues in the CDR3. Germline CDR1 MNHEY, CDR2 SMNVEV (reference sequence). The J segment lost 2 bases and the V segment lost 5 bases, leaving 6 bases of the junction unmatched. This CDR3 reads CASSITQGANYGYTF. CDR3 coding DNA: TGTGCCAGCAGTATCACACAGGGGGCGAACTATGGCTACACCTTC.

The V and J genes are TRBV7-2 and TRBJ1-4; TRBD1 is a possible D gene (5 bases). The CDR3 covers 13 residues. CDR1 and CDR2 from the germline V gene are SGHTA and FQGNSA. Trimming removed 5 bases at V and 11 bases at J, with 15 bases between. The CDR3 protein is CASSNQEGYKLFF. CDR3 DNA: TGTGCCAGCAGCAATCAAGAGGGGTACAAACTGTTTTTT.

The CDR3 DNA reads as TGTGCCAGCAGGCCAAAGCCAACTAGAGAGCAGTACTTC. Amino acid sequence: CASRPKPTREQYF. The gene calls are TRBV27 and TRBJ2-7; D is possibly TRBD2 (5 bases). This CDR3 is built from 13 residues. Trimming stripped 6 bases from V and 7 bases from J, with 16 bases between. CDR1 and CDR2 from the germline V gene are MNHEY and SMNVEV (reference sequence).

V and J are TRBV5-6 and TRBJ1-1; D gene ambiguous. This CDR3 comprises 13 residues. The germline V and J ends were trimmed by 1 base and 1 base, with 5 bases remaining between them. CDR1 is SGHDT, CDR2 YYEEEE, per germline. Here the CDR3 DNA reads TGTGCCAGCAGCTTGCGGGGGAACACTGAAGCTTTCTTT. Translated, it gives CASSLRGNTEAFF. The whole variable domain, remainder taken from reference TRBV5-6 and TRBJ1-1, is DAGVTQSPTHLIKTRGQQVTLRCSPKSGHDTVSWYQQALGQGPQFIFQYYEEEERQRGNFPDRFSGHQFPNYSSELNVNALLLGDSALYLCASSLRGNTEAFFGQGTRLTVV.

This clone has a count of ten or more. The chain recombines TRBV10-3 with TRBJ2-3, with TRBD2 matching over 8 bases. Trimming at V came to 6 bases and at J to 2 bases, leaving 7 bases not matched to a gene. The germline CDR1 and CDR2 sequences are ENHRY and SYGVKD. This CDR3 contains 15 residues. The CDR3 protein is CAISLAGGLTDTQYF. The CDR3 DNA sequence: TGTGCCATCAGCTTGGCGGGAGGACTCACAGATACGCAGTATTTT.

The chain carries TRBV13 and TRBJ2-5, with 7 bases that match TRBD1. Losses at the gene ends were 4 bases for V and 7 bases for J; bases not matched to a gene: 9. Germline lookup yields CDR1 PRHDT and CDR2 FYEKMQ (reference sequence). This CDR3 is built from 14 residues. The CDR3 spells CASSSDLPGGTQYF. In DNA, the CDR3 is TGTGCCAGCAGCTCCGACCTTCCAGGGGGGACCCAGTACTTC.

The rearrangement uses TRBV15 and TRBJ2-6; D may correspond to TRBD1 or TRBD2 (6 bases each). This CDR3 is built from 18 residues. Germline CDR1 and CDR2: LNHNV and YYDKDF (reference sequence). V lost 3 bases to trimming and J lost 0 bases, with 15 bases between them. This chain's CDR3 is CATSRGGVGASGANVLTF. The CDR3 DNA reads as TGTGCCACCAGCAGGGGAGGAGTGGGGGCCTCTGGGGCCAACGTCCTGACTTTC.

The gene calls are TRBV6-5 and TRBJ1-2; D not certain. This CDR3 has 14 amino acids. V lost 5 bases and J lost 11, with 21 bases in between. CDR1 is MNHEY, CDR2 SVGAGI, per germline. CDR3 nucleotide sequence: TGTGCCAGCAGTCGCGCCGGGCCTATGATCATATACACCTTC. It yields the protein CASSRAGPMIIYTF.

CDR3 residues: CASSLRGEQFF. The CDR3 nucleotides are TGTGCCAGCAGCTTGAGAGGGGAGCAGTTCTTC. V and J are TRBV5-8 and TRBJ2-1; possibly TRBD2 for D (5 bases). V was pared by 1 base and J by 10 bases, with 6 bases between. The CDR3 spans 11 residues. Germline assignment: CDR1 SGHTS and CDR2 YDEGEE. Supplemented by reference TRBV5-8 and TRBJ2-1, the full variable domain reads EAGVTQSPTHLIKTRGQQATLRCSPISGHTSVYWYQQALGLGLQFLLWYDEGEERNRGNFPPRFSGRQFPNYSSELNVNALELEDSALYLCASSLRGEQFFGPGTRLTVL.

The CDR3 loop reads CASSPSQGTGYTF. The CDR3 DNA is TGCGCCAGCAGCCCCTCGCAGGGCACTGGCTACACCTTC. This chain links TRBV5-1 with TRBJ1-2; TRBD1 might be the D (5 bases). Trimming stripped 4 bases from V and 7 bases from J, with 14 bases between. CDR1 and CDR2 (germline): SGHRS, YFSETQ. This CDR3 region has 13 residues.